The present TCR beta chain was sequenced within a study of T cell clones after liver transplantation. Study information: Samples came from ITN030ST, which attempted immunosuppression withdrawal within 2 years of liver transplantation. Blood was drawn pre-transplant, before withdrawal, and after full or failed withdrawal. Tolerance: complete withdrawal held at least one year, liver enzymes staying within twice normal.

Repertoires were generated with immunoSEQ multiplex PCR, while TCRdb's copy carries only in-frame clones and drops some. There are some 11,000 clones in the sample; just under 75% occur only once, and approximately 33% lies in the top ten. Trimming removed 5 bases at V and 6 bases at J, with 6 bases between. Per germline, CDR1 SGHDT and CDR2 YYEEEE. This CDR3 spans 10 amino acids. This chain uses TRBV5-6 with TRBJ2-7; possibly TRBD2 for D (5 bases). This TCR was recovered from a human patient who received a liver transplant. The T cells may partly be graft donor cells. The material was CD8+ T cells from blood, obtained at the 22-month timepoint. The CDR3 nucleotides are TGTGCCAGCAGTCGGGGCGAGCAGTACTTC. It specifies CASSRGEQYF.